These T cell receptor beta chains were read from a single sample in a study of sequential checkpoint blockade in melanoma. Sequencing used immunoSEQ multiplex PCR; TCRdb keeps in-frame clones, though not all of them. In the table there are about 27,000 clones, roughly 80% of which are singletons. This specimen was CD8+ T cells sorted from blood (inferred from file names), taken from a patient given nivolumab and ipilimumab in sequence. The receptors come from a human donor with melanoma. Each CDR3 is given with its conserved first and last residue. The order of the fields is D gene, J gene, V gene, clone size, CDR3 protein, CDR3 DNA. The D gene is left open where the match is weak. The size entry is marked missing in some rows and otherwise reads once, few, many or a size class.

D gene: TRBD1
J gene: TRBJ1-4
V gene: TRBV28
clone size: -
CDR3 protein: CASRGQGALTNEKLFF
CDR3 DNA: TGTGCCAGCAGAGGACAGGGGGCTTTGACTAATGAAAAACTGTTTTTT

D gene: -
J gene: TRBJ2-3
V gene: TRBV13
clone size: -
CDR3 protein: CASGSGPSPSDTQYF
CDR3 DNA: TGTGCCAGCGGAAGCGGGCCTTCCCCGTCAGATACGCAGTATTTT

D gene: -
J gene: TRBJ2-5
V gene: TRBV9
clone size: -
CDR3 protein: CASSVQGKGETQYF
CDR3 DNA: TGTGCCAGCAGCGTACAGGGGAAAGGAGAGACCCAGTACTTC

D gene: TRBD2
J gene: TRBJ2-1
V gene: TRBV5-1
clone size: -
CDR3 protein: CASSLILAGLINEQFF
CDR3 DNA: TGCGCCAGCAGCTTGATACTAGCGGGTCTGATCAATGAGCAGTTCTTC

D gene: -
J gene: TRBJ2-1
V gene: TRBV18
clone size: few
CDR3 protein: CASQEVLGGEEQFF
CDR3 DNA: TGTGCCAGCCAAGAGGTACTAGGTGGGGAAGAGCAGTTCTTC

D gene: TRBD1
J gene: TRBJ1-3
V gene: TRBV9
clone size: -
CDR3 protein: CASSDRDRVKDSGNTIYF
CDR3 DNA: TGTGCCAGCAGCGACCGGGACAGGGTTAAGGACTCTGGAAACACCATATATTTT

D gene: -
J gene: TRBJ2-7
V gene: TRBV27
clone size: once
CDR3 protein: CASSGGPIGEQYF
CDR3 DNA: TGTGCCAGCAGTGGCGGTCCCATCGGCGAGCAGTACTTC

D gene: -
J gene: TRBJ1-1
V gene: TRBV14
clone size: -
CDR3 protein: CASSQDRAGQAFF
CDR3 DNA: TGTGCCAGCAGCCAAGATCGGGCAGGGCAAGCTTTCTTT

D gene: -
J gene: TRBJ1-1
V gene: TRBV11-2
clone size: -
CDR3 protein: CASSFFSQGDEAFF
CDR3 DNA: TGTGCCAGCAGCTTTTTTTCACAGGGAGATGAAGCTTTCTTT

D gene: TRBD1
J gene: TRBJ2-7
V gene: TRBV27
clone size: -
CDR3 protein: CASSPRQGASYEQYF
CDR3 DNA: TGTGCCAGCAGTCCCCGACAGGGGGCATCCTACGAGCAGTACTTC

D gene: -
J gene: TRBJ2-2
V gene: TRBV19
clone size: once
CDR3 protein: CASSISPQGYTGELFF
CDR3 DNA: TGTGCCAGTAGTATTTCGCCCCAGGGGTATACCGGGGAGCTGTTTTTT

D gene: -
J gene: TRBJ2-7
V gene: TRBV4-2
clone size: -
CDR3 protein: CASSQEGAGSYEQYF
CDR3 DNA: TGTGCCAGCAGCCAAGAGGGCGCAGGGTCCTACGAGCAGTACTTC

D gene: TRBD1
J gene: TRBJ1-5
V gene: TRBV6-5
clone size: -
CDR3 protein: CASSYARGYNQPQHF
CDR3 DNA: TGTGCCAGCAGTTACGCCAGGGGGTACAATCAGCCCCAGCATTTT

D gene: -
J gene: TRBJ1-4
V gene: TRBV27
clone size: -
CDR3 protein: CASSGGEKLFF
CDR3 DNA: TGTGCCAGCAGCGGGGGTGAAAAACTGTTTTTT